Below are 31 T cell receptor beta chains sequenced from a single sample in a study of blood T cell repertoires in COVID-19. The table came from immunoSEQ multiplex PCR; TCRdb's copy has only in-frame clones and leaves some out. The sample yields around 64,000 clones, around 88% seen once. The sequenced sample consisted of peripheral blood. The receptors derive from a woman at least 80 years old with acute or convalescent COVID-19.

The rearrangement uses TRBV28 and TRBJ2-7; D is possibly TRBD1 (6 bases). The CDR3 extends over 14 amino acids. The germline V gene encodes CDR1 MDHEN and CDR2 SYDVKM. Deletions cut 2 bases from V and 6 bases from J, with 14 bases between. This CDR3 reads CASSLPHSGAEQYF. CDR3 coding DNA: TGTGCCAGCAGTTTACCTCATTCAGGGGCCGAGCAGTACTTC.

The rearrangement joins TRBV15 to TRBJ2-1; 11 bases are shared with TRBD2. V lost 1 base to trimming and J lost 1 base; unmatched junction nucleotides: 6. The CDR3 runs 18 residues. In germline, CDR1 is LNHNV, CDR2 YYDKDF (reference sequence). The CDR3 region is CATSRADGTSGSYNEQFF. Here the CDR3 DNA reads TGTGCCACCAGCAGAGCCGATGGGACTAGCGGTTCCTACAATGAGCAGTTCTTC.

The chain links TRBV28 to TRBJ1-2; TRBD1 matches 7 bases. Trimming at V came to 8 bases and at J to 4 bases, leaving 10 bases not matched to a gene. Germline assignment: CDR1 MDHEN and CDR2 SYDVKM. The CDR3 runs 14 residues. DNA for the CDR3: TGTGCCAGCGTGTCCCAGGGGGAGAGCTATGGCTACACCTTC. Protein: CASVSQGESYGYTF.

This chain uses TRBV27 with TRBJ1-2, with D maybe TRBD1 (5 bases). The CDR3 has 15 residues. Per the germline V gene, CDR1 is MNHEY and CDR2 is SMNVEV (reference sequence). V shed 4 bases and J shed 5 bases, with 17 bases lying between them. For the CDR3, the DNA is TGTGCCAGCAGTTCCAGACAGTTAAAGGCATATGGCTACACCTTC. It translates to CASSSRQLKAYGYTF.

The chain is built from TRBV28 and TRBJ1-6, with TRBD1 matching over 9 bases. Trimming at V came to 5 bases and at J to 7 bases, leaving 12 bases not matched to a gene. The CDR3 is made up of 17 amino acids. Per germline, CDR1 MDHEN and CDR2 SYDVKM. CDR3 DNA: TGTGCCAGCAGTGAGGTGGGACAGGGCGCGTTCAATTCACCCCTCCACTTT. Protein product: CASSEVGQGAFNSPLHF. The full variable domain, in which reference TRBV28 and TRBJ1-6 provide the parts outside the CDR3, is DVKVTQSSRYLVKRTGEKVFLECVQDMDHENMFWYRQDPGLGLRLIYFSYDVKMKEKGDIPEGYSVSREKKERFSLILESASTNQTSMYLCASSEVGQGAFNSPLHFGNGTRLTVT.

The chain uses TRBV2 and TRBJ1-5, with 10 bases fitting TRBD1. Germline CDR1 SNHLY, CDR2 FYNNEI. The CDR3 has 15 residues. J was trimmed by 7 bases and V by 3 bases; bases with no gene match: 6. DNA of the CDR3: TGTGCCAGCAGTGAGGGGGGACAGGGGAGCCAGCCCCAGCATTTT. As protein: CASSEGGQGSQPQHF. Filled out from reference TRBV2 and TRBJ1-5, the complete variable domain reads EPEVTQTPSHQVTQMGQEVILRCVPISNHLYFYWYRQILGQKVEFLVSFYNNEISEKSEIFDDQFSVERPDGSNFTLKIRSTKLEDSAMYFCASSEGGQGSQPQHFGDGTRLSIL.

The rearrangement links TRBV19 to TRBJ1-1; no reliable D call. The germline V gene has CDR1 LNHDA and CDR2 SQIVND (reference sequence). The CDR3 consists of 15 residues. Trimming cost V 6 bases and J 1 base, with 15 bases left between them. In nucleotides, the CDR3 is TGTGCCAGTAGCTATTGGAGTTTATCGAACACTGAAGCTTTCTTT. Amino acids: CASSYWSLSNTEAFF.

The V and J genes are TRBV6-1 and TRBJ1-5, with no clear D. The CDR3 extends over 13 amino acids. CDR1 MNHNS and CDR2 SASEGT come from the germline V gene. V lost 1 base and J 6 bases, leaving 7 bases between the germline ends. CDR3: CASSEGQVQPQHF. Here the CDR3 DNA reads TGTGCCAGCAGTGAAGGGCAGGTTCAGCCCCAGCATTTT.

The CDR3 region has the DNA TGTGCCAGCAGCGTAGGACAGGACGATTCACCCCTCCACTTT. Protein: CASSVGQDDSPLHF. The chain is built from TRBV9 and TRBJ1-6, with D maybe TRBD1 (6 bases). Germline CDR1 SGDLS, CDR2 YYNGEE. The CDR3 consists of 14 residues. The ends were cut back, 0 bases at V and 8 bases at J, with 9 bases in the middle.

This CDR3 reads CASSFEVLLFPQHF. Here the CDR3 DNA reads TGTGCCAGCAGCTTCGAGGTACTCTTGTTTCCCCAGCATTTT. The V gene is TRBV7-2, the J gene TRBJ1-5, with D uncertain. V lost 3 bases, J lost 10 bases, and 16 bases lay in between. The CDR3 is made up of 14 amino acids. Germline V gene data show CDR1 as SGHTA and CDR2 as FQGNSA.

The J gene is TRBJ2-7, the V gene TRBV5-1; 12 bases map to TRBD2. CDR1 is SGHRS and CDR2 is YFSETQ in the germline V gene. This CDR3 has 14 residues. V shed 4 bases, J shed 6 bases, and the junction held 5 bases outside the gene matches. The CDR3 region is CASSPTSGGREQYF. The DNA of the CDR3 is TGCGCCAGCAGCCCGACTAGCGGGGGTCGCGAGCAGTACTTC.

In its sample, this clone ranks as medium-sized (0.01 to 0.1%). The rearrangement uses TRBV7-9 and TRBJ1-2; 8 bases are a match to TRBD1. This CDR3 is built from 13 residues. CDR1 and CDR2 (germline): SEHNR, FQNEAQ (reference sequence). V was pared by 4 bases and J by 9 bases, with 7 bases of the junction left unmatched. The CDR3 reads CASSSRTGISYTF. CDR3 in DNA: TGTGCCAGCAGCTCGAGGACAGGGATCAGCTACACCTTC.

The rearrangement joins TRBV3-1 (or the pseudogene TRBV3-2) to TRBJ1-2, with D possibly TRBD1 on 6 matching bases. The CDR3 has 13 amino acids. Trimming shortened V by 3 bases and J by 3 bases, and 8 bases separated the two germline ends. Germline-derived CDR1 and CDR2 are LGHDT and YNNKEL (reference sequence). CDR3 nucleotides: TGTGCCAGCAGCCAGGGACAATACTATGGCTACACCTTC. Its protein is CASSQGQYYGYTF.

The chain links TRBV2 to TRBJ1-2; D is possibly TRBD1 (6 bases). The CDR3 length is 15 residues. Trimming took off 8 bases at V and 6 bases at J, with 22 bases between the two ends. Germline lookup yields CDR1 SNHLY and CDR2 FYNNEI. The CDR3 coding sequence is TGTGCCAGCTCGTTACGGAGTGACAGGACGGATGGCTACACCTTC. It translates to CASSLRSDRTDGYTF.

The CDR3 loop reads CASSPRGVVGYGYTF. The CDR3 DNA reads as TGTGCCAGCAGTCCCCGGGGGGTCGTAGGCTATGGCTACACCTTC. The genes are TRBV27 and TRBJ1-2; possibly TRBD1 for D (5 bases). With 5 bases removed from V and 4 bases from J, the gap between germline ends came to 17 bases. Germline V CDR1 and CDR2: MNHEY, SMNVEV (reference sequence). The CDR3 has 15 amino acids.

V and J are TRBV19 and TRBJ2-2, with 14 bases lining up with TRBD2. This CDR3 has 18 residues. CDR1 and CDR2 (germline): LNHDA, SQIVND (reference sequence). V lost 5 bases, J lost 4 bases, and 9 bases stayed unmatched. Here the CDR3 reads CASSPPGLAGGATGELFF. The CDR3 nucleotides are TGTGCCAGTAGTCCCCCCGGACTAGCGGGAGGAGCCACCGGGGAGCTGTTTTTT. Variable domain in full (rest from reference TRBV19 and TRBJ2-2): DGGITQSPKYLFRKEGQNVTLSCEQNLNHDAMYWYRQDPGQGLRLIYYSQIVNDFQKGDIAEGYSVSREKKESFPLTVTSAQKNPTAFYLCASSPPGLAGGATGELFFGEGSRLTVL.

The chain joins TRBV6-5 to TRBJ2-1; a weak D match, TRBD1 (6 bases). Per germline, CDR1 MNHEY and CDR2 SVGAGI. CDR3 length equals 15 residues. V shed 7 bases and J shed 3 bases, with 16 bases lying between them. CDR3 nucleotides: TGTGCCAGCACCAACAGGGCCAACCTCTACAATGAGCAGTTCTTC. Translation: CASTNRANLYNEQFF.

The chain links TRBV6-5 to TRBJ1-5; 10 nucleotides agree with TRBD1. The V gene end was trimmed by 4 bases and the J gene end by 7 bases; junction bases not matched to a gene: 1. CDR3 size: 13 residues. Germline V lookup: CDR1 MNHEY, CDR2 SVGAGI. This CDR3 reads CASSLTGGQPQHF. CDR3 DNA: TGTGCCAGCAGTTTGACAGGGGGCCAGCCCCAGCATTTT.

The genes are TRBV4-1 and TRBJ2-5; TRBD2 aligns across 7 bases. V shed 5 bases, J shed 4 bases, and the junction held 4 bases outside the gene matches. CDR1 MGHRA and CDR2 YSYEKL come from the germline V gene. This CDR3 has 13 amino acids. The CDR3 region has the DNA TGCGCCAGCAGCTTGGCGGGGGTAGAGACCCAGTACTTC. This gives the protein CASSLAGVETQYF.

V is TRBV5-1 and J is TRBJ1-1, with D uncertain. The V end lost 0 bases, the J end lost 8 bases, and 17 bases lay between the germline ends. The CDR3 is made up of 15 amino acids. CDR1 is SGHRS and CDR2 is YFSETQ in the germline V gene. This CDR3 reads CASSLAGLGGREAFF. In DNA, the CDR3 is TGCGCCAGCAGCTTGGCCGGGTTGGGAGGGAGAGAAGCTTTCTTT.

The chain recombines TRBV3-1 (or the pseudogene TRBV3-2) with TRBJ1-2, with D uncertain. Germline V gene lookup returns CDR1 LGHDT and CDR2 YNNKEL (reference sequence). Trimming left V 4 bases short and J 4 bases short, with 7 bases between. CDR3 length equals 12 residues. CDR3 in amino acids: CASSRDGYGYTF. The CDR3 DNA follows: TGTGCCAGCAGCCGAGACGGCTATGGCTACACCTTC.

The V and J genes are TRBV27 and TRBJ2-7; 7 nucleotides agree with TRBD2. CDR1 and CDR2 from the germline V gene are MNHEY and SMNVEV (reference sequence). V was clipped by 3 bases and J by 4 bases; unmatched bases: 6. CDR3 length: 14 residues. The CDR3 here is CASSLWRESYEQYF. The CDR3 DNA follows: TGTGCCAGCAGTTTGTGGCGGGAGTCGTACGAGCAGTACTTC.

The chain is built from TRBV28 and TRBJ2-3; 8 bases match TRBD1. Germline CDR1 MDHEN, CDR2 SYDVKM. The CDR3 consists of 15 residues. After removal of 3 bases from V and 3 bases from J, the junction contained 5 bases not matched to a gene. The CDR3 region is CASSFQGARTDTQYF. The CDR3 nucleotides are TGTGCCAGCAGTTTCCAGGGGGCTAGGACAGATACGCAGTATTTT. Complete variable domain (other parts from reference TRBV28 and TRBJ2-3): DVKVTQSSRYLVKRTGEKVFLECVQDMDHENMFWYRQDPGLGLRLIYFSYDVKMKEKGDIPEGYSVSREKKERFSLILESASTNQTSMYLCASSFQGARTDTQYFGPGTRLTVL.

J is TRBJ2-1 and V is TRBV19, with 11 bases matching TRBD1. CDR3 length equals 16 residues. V was pared by 5 bases and J by 0 bases, with 3 bases of the junction left unmatched. CDR1 is LNHDA, CDR2 SQIVND, per germline (reference sequence). The CDR3 coding sequence is TGTGCCAGTAGTTCGGGACAGGGGGGCTCCTACAATGAGCAGTTCTTC. This sequence encodes CASSSGQGGSYNEQFF.

CDR3 DNA: TGTGCCAGCAGCGACTGGGGGGGATCCTACGAGCAGTACTTC. Its translation: CASSDWGGSYEQYF. V and J are TRBV6-2 or TRBV6-3 and TRBJ2-7, with 7 bases fitting TRBD2. Germline V lookup: CDR1 MNHEY, CDR2 SVGEGT. V dropped 6 bases and J dropped 1; count of bases not matched to a gene: 6. The CDR3 covers 14 residues.

This chain connects TRBV5-1 to TRBJ2-7; D is perhaps TRBD1 (6 bases). CDR3 size: 15 residues. V shed 3 bases and J shed 7 bases, with 20 bases lying between them. CDR1 SGHRS and CDR2 YFSETQ come from the germline V gene. The CDR3 loop is CASSSGLMQGWEQYF. The CDR3 DNA reads TGCGCCAGCAGCTCCGGTCTAATGCAGGGGTGGGAGCAGTACTTC.

This rearrangement joins TRBV5-4 to TRBJ2-1; TRBD1 agrees at 10 bases. V dropped 4 bases and J dropped 9; count of bases not matched to a gene: 10. This CDR3 comprises 15 residues. The germline gives CDR1 SGHNT, CDR2 YYREEE (reference sequence). As DNA, the CDR3 is TGTGCCAGCAGCCCGGGACAGGGGAGACCTACTGAGCAGTTCTTC. This translates into CASSPGQGRPTEQFF.

This clone was counted ten times or more. V usage is TRBV10-1 and J usage is TRBJ1-1; D is possibly TRBD1 (6 bases). The CDR3 extends over 15 amino acids. The V end lost 0 bases, the J end lost 1 base, and 9 bases lay between the germline ends. Germline V gene lookup returns CDR1 WNHNN and CDR2 SYGVQD (reference sequence). For the CDR3, the DNA is TGCGCCAGCAGTGAGTCATCGGACAGGAACACTGAAGCTTTCTTT. It codes for CASSESSDRNTEAFF.

This clone was counted between two and nine times. The chain uses TRBV18 and TRBJ1-5; no clear D gene. V was shortened by 6 bases and J by 1 base, with 7 bases between the two germline ends. The CDR3 has 13 amino acids. Germline assignment: CDR1 KGHSH and CDR2 LQKENI. CDR3 bases: TGTGCCAGCTCCGAGATGAGCAATCAGCCCCAGCATTTT. Translation: CASSEMSNQPQHF.

This chain joins TRBV18 and TRBJ1-1; D is possibly TRBD1 (5 bases). CDR3 length: 14 residues. V was cut by 1 base and J by 5 bases, with 11 bases left in between. CDR1 and CDR2 (germline): KGHSH, LQKENI. CDR3 region: CASSPQNGGTEAFF. CDR3 DNA: TGTGCCAGCTCACCACAAAATGGGGGGACTGAAGCTTTCTTT.

The chain has TRBV19 and TRBJ1-5; the D gene is possibly TRBD1 (6 bases). CDR1 and CDR2 (germline): LNHDA, SQIVND (reference sequence). V was shortened by 4 bases and J by 0 bases, with 13 bases between the two germline ends. This CDR3 is built from 16 residues. The CDR3 loop reads CASSTLGQNSNQPQHF. Written as DNA, the CDR3 is TGTGCCAGTAGTACCCTCGGACAGAATAGCAATCAGCCCCAGCATTTT.